This TCR beta chain was recovered during a study of blood T cells in healthy people across ages. Findings of the study overall: Nothing was known about donor CMV status, and this possibly confounded expanded clonotype changes.

Germline V CDR1 and CDR2: GTSNPN, SVGIG (reference sequence). This CDR3 contains 16 residues. The use of a sample-barcoded 5' primer and a J-beta primer mix characterized a second PCR of roughly 6 to 11 cycles. TCRdb called the 5' RACE reads again in MiXCR, with one record for every CDR3 protein. This table holds fewer than 1.5 million distinct CDR3 sequences, 35% to 45% found once. Worth noting for this clonotype: Its antigen is undetermined.

The rearrangement uses TRBV30 and TRBJ2-7; 11 bases are shared with TRBD1. The J call is in doubt because the DNA end fits TRBJ2-4 better. Sequenced material: blood. This clonotype originated in a woman aged 18-29 years in good health. CDR3 protein: CAWSVMRTGGSNIQYF. The CDR3 DNA reads as TGTGCCTGGAGTGTAATGAGGACAGGGGGCTCGAACATTCAGTACTTC.